This TCR beta chain was sequenced during a study of cytomegalovirus exposure and HLA in healthy donors. Study-level background: In a later analysis, it was reported that the roughly 120 validation repertoires had been produced on the same platform as the 666 repertoires belonging to the first cohort.

CDR1 and CDR2 (germline): SGHKS, YYEKEE (reference sequence). This CDR3 is 16 amino acids long. With 0 bases clipped from V and 5 bases from J, the junction kept 6 bases outside the gene matches. Here immunoSEQ multiplex PCR was the method, and the copy in TCRdb shows in-frame clones only, minus some. The sample consists of about 270,000 clones, roughly 85% of them appearing once. Study-wide points: In vitro confirmation showed three CMV-associated chains to be CMV antigen specific. Subsequent analysis showed first-cohort TCR clusters tending to co-occur in more than 95 validation repertoires.

With respect to this clone: Its antigen remains unknown.

The sequence was collected from a woman between 18 and 29 years old in good health and CMV-seronegative. Specimen: PBMCs. The chain joins TRBV5-5 to TRBJ2-3; the match to TRBD1 covers 10 bases. CDR3 DNA sequence: TGTGCCAGCAGCTTGGACGGACAGGGGGTCGTAGATACGCAGTATTTT. It translates to CASSLDGQGVVDTQYF.